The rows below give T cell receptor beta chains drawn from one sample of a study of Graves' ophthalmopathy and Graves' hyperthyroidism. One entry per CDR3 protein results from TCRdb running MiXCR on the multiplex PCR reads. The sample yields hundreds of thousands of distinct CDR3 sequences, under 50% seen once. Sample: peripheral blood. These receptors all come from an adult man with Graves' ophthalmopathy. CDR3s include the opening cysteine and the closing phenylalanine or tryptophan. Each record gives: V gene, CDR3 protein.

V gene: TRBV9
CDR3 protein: CASSVQGGFETQYF

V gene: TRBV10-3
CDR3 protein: CAIAEGGPTGEQYF

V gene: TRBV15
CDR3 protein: CATSSKQGGYGYTF

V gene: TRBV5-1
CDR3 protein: CASSLAPATYEQYF

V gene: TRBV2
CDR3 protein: CASSERQGQETQYF

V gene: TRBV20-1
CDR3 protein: CSAGGQAYEQYF

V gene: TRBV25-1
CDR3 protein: CASSYRSGSNTEAFF

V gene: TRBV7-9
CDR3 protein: CASSQDGGSRGETQYF

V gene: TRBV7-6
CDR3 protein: CASSSEVGVHNEQYF

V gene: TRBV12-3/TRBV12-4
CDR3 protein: CAGSLETGEVGGYTF

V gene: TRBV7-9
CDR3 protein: CASKTGLDSPLHF

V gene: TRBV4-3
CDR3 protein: CASSQGSMNTEAFF

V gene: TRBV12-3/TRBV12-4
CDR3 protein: CASSLLRVFEQYF

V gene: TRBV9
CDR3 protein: CASSASGTGNTEAFF

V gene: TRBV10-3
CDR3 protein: CAISGRWDTEAFF

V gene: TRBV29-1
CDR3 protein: CSYSAKGRQPQHF

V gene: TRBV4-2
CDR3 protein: CASTTGNVNTEAFF

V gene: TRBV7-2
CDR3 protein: CASSLEAAGELFF

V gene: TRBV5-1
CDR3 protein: CASSVDIHGNYGYTF

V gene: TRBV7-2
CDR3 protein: CASSFGDRGEKLFF

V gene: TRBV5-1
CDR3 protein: CASSLEVQGDQETQHF

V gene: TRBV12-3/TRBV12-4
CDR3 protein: CASSFMSGETQYF

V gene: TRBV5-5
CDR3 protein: CASSFYTGAQQNTEAFF

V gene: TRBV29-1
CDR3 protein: CSTPLGLASQETQYF

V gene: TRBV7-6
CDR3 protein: CASSTFPTETQYF

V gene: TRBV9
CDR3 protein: CASSETSVKQETQYF